This T cell receptor (beta chain) appears in the sequencing data of a study of monozygotic twins with inflammatory bowel disease. Study-wide points: IBD patients shared fewer clonotypes with other individuals than healthy twins, especially patients with disease activity signs.

Collection yielded 2.5 to 3 ml of blood per donor. Investigators extracted total RNA from whole blood and did not sort T cells. About 3.5 ug of total RNA went into each TCR library. TCRdb re-called the 5' RACE reads, yielding one record per CDR3 amino acid sequence without DNA. Reported are hundreds of thousands of distinct CDR3 sequences; the ten largest clones contain around 2.4%. Regarding this clonotype: The target antigen is unknown.

This CDR3 spans 14 amino acids. Per germline, CDR1 LNHDA and CDR2 SQIVND (reference sequence). This chain connects TRBV19 to TRBJ1-1. What was sequenced was blood. This TCR was recovered from a human donor with ulcerative colitis or Crohn's disease, or a healthy co-twin of an affected twin (not recorded which). The CDR3 reads CASRKVNPNTEAFF.